This TCR beta chain originates from a study of T cell responses to AZD1222 COVID-19 vaccine. The data were produced by immunoSEQ multiplex PCR, yet TCRdb's version contains in-frame clones alone and is incomplete. This sample carries about 170,000 clones, around 90% of them seen once, and the ten largest clones take 3.5% to 5.5%. Regarding this clone: Its specificity is unknown.

Study-wide results and limits: Donors were chiefly white British, with a greater number of females, and clonal diversity was perhaps underestimated. Of spike-specific TCRs, nearly half reportedly target regions left unmutated in variants. In all cases, repertoires were sampled only after the peak T cell response.

There are 17 residues in the CDR3. The J segment lost 0 bases and the V segment lost 3 bases, leaving 9 bases of the junction unmatched. Germline values: CDR1 MNHEY, CDR2 SMNVEV (reference sequence). The V gene is TRBV27, the J gene TRBJ2-3; 7 positions agree with TRBD1. Sequences were derived from peripheral blood, sampled 28 days after the second dose of the MenACWY control vaccine. The sequence came from an adult who received the MenACWY meningococcal vaccine as a control. The CDR3 protein is CASSFGYRQGSTDTQYF. The CDR3 DNA reads as TGTGCCAGCAGTTTTGGGTACCGACAGGGAAGCACAGATACGCAGTATTTT.